This T cell receptor (beta chain) was sequenced in a study of blood T cell repertoires in COVID-19. On the study more broadly: COVID-19 samples from acute and convalescent phases originated in the United States, Italy and Spain. The cDNA or gDNA used as material had been derived from T cells, B-cell-depleted T cells, or PBMCs.

Profiling relied on immunoSEQ multiplex PCR, and the TCRdb table lists in-frame clones only, not all of them. This sample has under 200,000 clones, with over 90% found just once. This TCR was recovered from a man between 45 and 60 years old with acute or convalescent COVID-19. The sequenced sample consisted of peripheral blood.

CDR3 region: CSVGGGDTQYF. As DNA, the CDR3 is TGCAGCGTGGGGGGGGGAGATACGCAGTATTTT. The J gene is TRBJ2-3, the V gene TRBV29-1; TRBD2 matches at 7 bases. Germline values: CDR1 SQVTM, CDR2 ANQGSEA. The V gene end was trimmed by 6 bases and the J gene end by 5 bases; junction bases not matched to a gene: 2. There are 11 residues in the CDR3.